The 18 T cell receptor beta chains listed next were all sequenced from one sample in a study of blood T cell repertoires in COVID-19. Sequenced by immunoSEQ multiplex PCR; TCRdb stores in-frame clones only, minus some. The sample contains more than 200,000 clones, 70% to 90% of which appear only once. Sequenced material: peripheral blood. Every receptor here comes from a woman aged 80 or older with acute or convalescent COVID-19.

This chain links TRBV10-3 with TRBJ2-1; possible D gene TRBD2, 5 bases. This CDR3 contains 16 residues. V was shortened by 3 bases and J by 4 bases, with 16 bases between the two germline ends. The germline CDR1 and CDR2 sequences are ENHRY and SYGVKD. CDR3: CAISEELVSGYNEQFF. The CDR3 DNA reads TGTGCCATCAGTGAAGAACTAGTTTCGGGATACAATGAGCAGTTCTTC.

This clone was counted a single time. The chain couples TRBV27 to TRBJ1-5, with TRBD1 matching 10 bases. Looked up from germline, CDR1 is MNHEY and CDR2 is SMNVEV (reference sequence). The CDR3 is 15 residues long. J lost 6 bases, V lost 2 bases, and 4 bases had no gene match. This chain's CDR3 is CASSLRGQGLQPQHF. The DNA of the CDR3 is TGTGCCAGCAGTTTAAGGGGACAGGGGCTTCAGCCCCAGCATTTT.

This chain connects TRBV7-9 to TRBJ1-1; D not certain. The CDR3 extends over 14 amino acids. Germline V lookup: CDR1 SEHNR, CDR2 FQNEAQ (reference sequence). V lost 2 bases and J lost 4, with 11 bases in between. The CDR3 DNA reads TGTGCCAGCAGCTTATTGGAGGTAGGCACTGAAGCTTTCTTT. Translated, it gives CASSLLEVGTEAFF.

The chain uses TRBV6-5 and TRBJ1-4; no clear D gene. Looked up from germline, CDR1 is MNHEY and CDR2 is SVGAGI. The CDR3 covers 15 residues. V was shortened by 6 bases and J by 5 bases, with 16 bases between the two germline ends. CDR3 bases: TGTGCCAGCAGCACAGTAGGCCCCCCAAATGAAAAACTGTTTTTT. It codes for CASSTVGPPNEKLFF.

The sample holds a few counts of this clone. The V call is TRBV5-4, the J call TRBJ2-1; D perhaps matches TRBD2 (5 bases). The CDR3 contains 13 residues. Per germline, CDR1 SGHNT and CDR2 YYREEE (reference sequence). The ends were cut back, 0 bases at V and 12 bases at J, with 13 bases in the middle. CDR3 DNA: TGTGCCAGCAGCTTGGCGGATGGGAGAGGGCAGTTCTTC. This sequence encodes CASSLADGRGQFF.

The CDR3 nucleotides are TGTGCCAGCAGTCCATTAGCGGGAGGGCCCTACGAGCAGTACTTC. The encoded protein is CASSPLAGGPYEQYF. The chain combines TRBV27 with TRBJ2-7, with TRBD2 identical over 11 bases. Trimming took 5 bases from V and 2 from J; bases not matched to a gene: 5. The length of the CDR3 is 15 residues. The germline V gene encodes CDR1 MNHEY and CDR2 SMNVEV (reference sequence).

The V gene is TRBV5-1, the J gene TRBJ1-4; 8 bases are shared with TRBD1. The CDR3 runs 15 residues. Trimming cost V 4 bases and J 5 bases; bases outside gene matches: 7. Germline CDR1 is SGHRS and CDR2 is YFSETQ. The CDR3 region is CASSEGDRRNEKLFF. In nucleotides, the CDR3 is TGCGCCAGCAGCGAGGGGGACAGGAGAAATGAAAAACTGTTTTTT.

This clone is a singleton in its sample. The V gene is TRBV10-3, the J gene TRBJ2-1; TRBD2 aligns across 10 bases. This CDR3 is 13 amino acids long. Germline CDR1 reads ENHRY; CDR2 reads SYGVKD. V dropped 10 bases and J dropped 6; count of bases not matched to a gene: 6. CDR3 protein: CATLAGDGNEQFF. DNA for the CDR3: TGTGCCACTCTAGCGGGAGACGGCAATGAGCAGTTCTTC.

The chain recombines TRBV30 with TRBJ2-3; 7 bases fit TRBD2. CDR1 is GTSNPN and CDR2 is SVGIG in the germline V gene (reference sequence). Trimming cost V 8 bases and J 6 bases; bases outside gene matches: 11. This CDR3 spans 13 amino acids. CDR3 protein: CAGDGRPRDTQYF. In DNA, the CDR3 is TGTGCCGGGGACGGGAGGCCACGGGATACGCAGTATTTT.

The J gene is TRBJ1-1, the V gene TRBV30; weak D call: TRBD1 (5 bases). The CDR3 length is 13 residues. Trimming took off 4 bases at V and 0 bases at J, with 9 bases between the two ends. The germline V gene has CDR1 GTSNPN and CDR2 SVGIG (reference sequence). The CDR3 sequence is CAWIRGLNTEAFF. The DNA for the CDR3 is TGTGCCTGGATTAGGGGCCTGAACACTGAAGCTTTCTTT.

This clone was detected once. V is TRBV19 and J is TRBJ2-1; tentative D call: TRBD1 (6 bases). Trimming took off 7 bases at V and 2 bases at J, with 18 bases between the two ends. CDR1 is LNHDA and CDR2 is SQIVND in the germline V gene (reference sequence). This CDR3 has 16 residues. CDR3 nucleotides: TGTGCCAGTACCCTGAGTGGTGGGGGCGCCTACAATGAGCAGTTCTTC. Translating it yields CASTLSGGGAYNEQFF.

The chain employs TRBV12-3 or TRBV12-4 and TRBJ1-1; 9 nucleotides agree with TRBD1. CDR3 length: 13 amino acids. V was clipped by 7 bases and J by 11 bases; unmatched bases: 11. The CDR3 loop reads CASTLTGGGGAFF. In nucleotides, the CDR3 is TGTGCCAGCACCCTCACAGGGGGCGGGGGGGCTTTCTTT.

The chain combines TRBV5-4 with TRBJ1-3, with a weak D call TRBD1 (5 bases). The CDR3 has 15 amino acids. Trimming removed 1 base at V and 0 bases at J, with 8 bases between. Germline CDR1 SGHNT, CDR2 YYREEE (reference sequence). Here the CDR3 DNA reads TGTGCCAGCAGCTTGCGGGGGGTCTCTGGAAACACCATATATTTT. Encoded protein: CASSLRGVSGNTIYF.

The chain recombines TRBV19 with TRBJ2-5; no clear D gene. Germline V gene sequence: CDR1 LNHDA, CDR2 SQIVND (reference sequence). The CDR3 spans 13 residues. Trimming shortened V by 4 bases and J by 2 bases, and 8 bases separated the two germline ends. CDR3 nucleotides: TGTGCCAGTAGTACGGTGCCTCAAGAGACCCAGTACTTC. Translation: CASSTVPQETQYF.

The V call is TRBV19, the J call TRBJ1-2; 7 bases line up with TRBD1. With V trimmed by 6 bases and J by 5 bases, 9 bases remained unmatched. This CDR3 contains 14 residues. Germline CDR1 LNHDA, CDR2 SQIVND (reference sequence). This CDR3 is CASRPTGALYGYTF. CDR3 nucleotides: TGTGCCAGTAGGCCTACAGGGGCCCTATATGGCTACACCTTC.

The J gene is TRBJ1-4, the V gene TRBV5-1; 9 nucleotides match TRBD1. The CDR3 has 15 residues. The V gene's germline CDR1 is SGHRS and CDR2 YFSETQ. J gave up 6 bases and V 0 bases, and 3 bases lay outside the gene matches. Here the CDR3 reads CASSLGQGEHEKLFF. The CDR3 coding sequence is TGCGCCAGCAGCTTGGGACAGGGGGAACATGAAAAACTGTTTTTT. Full variable domain (remainder filled in from reference TRBV5-1 and TRBJ1-4): KAGVTQTPRYLIKTRGQQVTLSCSPISGHRSVSWYQQTPGQGLQFLFEYFSETQRNKGNFPGRFSGRQFSNSRSEMNVSTLELGDSALYLCASSLGQGEHEKLFFGSGTQLSVL.

The rearrangement joins TRBV11-2 to TRBJ1-1; 8 bases align to TRBD1. The trim removed 5 bases at V and 3 bases at J, leaving 5 bases unmatched. The CDR3 consists of 14 residues. CDR1 and CDR2 from the germline V gene are SGHAT and FQNNGV. This CDR3 reads CASSPDRGYTEAFF. The CDR3 DNA follows: TGTGCCAGCAGCCCCGACAGGGGCTACACTGAAGCTTTCTTT.

The rearrangement links TRBV19 to TRBJ2-7; TRBD2 might be the D (6 bases). The ends were cut back, 6 bases at V and 4 bases at J, with 16 bases in the middle. Germline loops: CDR1 LNHDA, CDR2 SQIVND (reference sequence). The CDR3 extends over 14 amino acids. In DNA, the CDR3 is TGTGCCAGTAGCCTTGGGACTCCGACTTACGAGCAGTACTTC. It codes for CASSLGTPTYEQYF.